This T cell receptor beta chain was captured in a study of shared clonotypes between healthy human individuals. The CDR3 has 17 residues. In germline, CDR1 is MDHEN, CDR2 SYDVKM. Trimming took off 4 bases at V and 0 bases at J, with 19 bases between the two ends. The data were produced by immunoSEQ multiplex PCR, yet TCRdb's version contains in-frame clones alone and is incomplete. The table includes 2 million to 2.5 million clones, 85% to 95% detected once. This sequence originates from a man between 18 and 29 years old in good health. Some clones in this sample may be carry-over from other donors' samples. V and J are TRBV28 and TRBJ2-7, with D maybe TRBD1 (6 bases). Input material: naive CD4+ T cells from PBMCs. The subset: CD45RA+ positively selected. CDR3 in amino acids: CASSSHTVTGSSYEQYF. CDR3 coding DNA: TGTGCCAGCAGTTCCCACACCGTCACAGGGAGCTCCTACGAGCAGTACTTC.